The present T cell receptor beta chain was sequenced within a study of beta chain features in type 1 diabetes. Turning to the study itself: The patients were much like the healthy donors in age, gender and cell yields.

Study conclusions and caveats: VDJ junctions in type 1 diabetes patients carried more deletions and fewer insertions. Compared with healthy donors, patients appeared to share more similar naive, central memory and regulatory TCRB repertoires. Researchers report that Type 1 diabetes patients had moderately but significantly shorter TCRB CDR3s across all four CD4+ subsets.

Each of the CD4+ naive, central memory, regulatory and stem cell-like memory populations was sorted via CD45RO/CCR7/CD25/CD127/CD95/CD27. CDR3 size: 17 residues. The V and J ends lost 6 bases and 5 bases, in that order; junction bases with no gene match: 16. Germline lookup yields CDR1 MDHEN and CDR2 SYDVKM. Details on this clone: Its cognate antigen is unknown.

The whole isolated RNA underwent reverse transcription, so sequencing captured expressed TCRB transcripts. The repertoire was sequenced with immunoSEQ multiplex PCR; TCRdb's copy has only in-frame clones and lacks some. The sample lists some 290,000 clones, roughly 24% seen once, with more than 0.009% in the top ten. The chain joins TRBV28 to TRBJ2-3, with 8 nucleotides matching TRBD2. Sequences were obtained from naive CD4+ T cells from blood. The receptor was derived from a woman aged 25 to 39 with type 1 diabetes. The CDR3 DNA sequence: TGTGCCAGCAGCCAACCCCGAACCGGGACTAGAGGAGATACGCAGTATTTT. This encodes CASSQPRTGTRGDTQYF.